The 5 T cell receptor beta chains below all came from one sample that was sequenced in a study of identical twins. TCRdb re-analysed the 5' RACE reads in MiXCR, keeping a single row per CDR3 protein. The sample includes about 390,000 distinct CDR3 sequences, roughly 10% of them seen just once. The sample comprised naive T cells sorted from blood. These receptors came from a woman aged 45-65 years in good health.

This clonotype was counted ten times or more. The DNA is left out, because the CDR3 cannot be placed on it with certainty; the CDR3 is given as TCRdb lists it. The V and J genes are TRBV12-3 or TRBV12-4 and TRBJ2-3; the listed D gene, TRBD2, was not tested against the DNA. The CDR3 has 15 residues if both end residues are counted. CDR3 region: CASSSSAGGADTQYF.

This clonotype has ten or more counts. V and J are TRBV5-1 and TRBJ2-7; D uncertain. Trimming took 1 base from V and 6 from J, leaving 5 bases between them. Germline CDR1 is SGHRS and CDR2 is YFSETQ. The CDR3 is 11 amino acids. CDR3 sequence reads: CASSLNSEQYF. The CDR3, as DNA: TGCGCCAGCAGCTTGAATAGCGAGCAGTACTTC.

Many counts were recorded for this clonotype. The chain combines TRBV29-1 with TRBJ1-5; the D gene is possibly TRBD1 (6 bases). CDR3 size: 13 residues. Germline CDR1 SQVTM, CDR2 ANQGSEA. Trimming pared 6 bases from V and 6 bases from J, leaving 15 bases between. This CDR3 reads CSVARGGGQPQHF. The CDR3 bases are TGCAGCGTCGCCAGGGGAGGGGGTCAGCCCCAGCATTTT.

The gene calls are TRBV15 and TRBJ1-2; D is unclear. The V and J ends lost 0 bases and 5 bases respectively, with 4 bases between them. Germline V gives CDR1 LNHNV, CDR2 YYDKDF (reference sequence). This CDR3 spans 12 amino acids. The CDR3 sequence: CATSRDKYGYTF. The CDR3 coding sequence is TGTGCCACCAGCAGAGATAAATATGGCTACACCTTC.

This clonotype appeared a few times. The gene calls are TRBV3-1 and TRBJ2-5, with 11 bases identical to TRBD2. Germline CDR1 reads LGHDT; CDR2 reads YNNKEL (reference sequence). This CDR3 is built from 15 residues. The V segment lost 7 bases and the J segment 4 bases; nucleotides outside the gene matches: 8. The DNA of the CDR3 is TGTGCCAGCACCCTAGGACTAGCGGGTTCAGAGACCCAGTACTTC. Amino acids: CASTLGLAGSETQYF.